The clone carrying this T cell receptor (beta chain) was picked up many times. Its specificity is unknown. Quantitative 5'-RACE with molecular barcodes was used to make the TCR beta libraries. TCRdb reprocessed the 5' RACE reads via MiXCR and lists one record per CDR3 protein. The data show 200,000 to 250,000 distinct CDR3 sequences, about 11% seen once. This sample stems from a study of CD8 T cells in ankylosing spondylitis. Study-wide results and caveats: Eight highly homologous variants made up a TCR beta motif, and this motif appeared characteristic of ankylosing spondylitis blood. Matched ankylosing spondylitis synovial fluid reportedly showed significant enrichment of disease-linked clones.

V lost 5 bases and J lost 4; bases outside the gene matches: 4. This CDR3 has 14 residues. Sequenced sample: blood, either unsorted or a sorted T cell fraction (not recorded which). The clonotype was recovered from a male donor with ankylosing spondylitis or in good health (not recorded which). The gene calls are TRBV12-3 or TRBV12-4 and TRBJ1-4, with 7 nucleotides matching TRBD1. CDR3 protein: CASSEGQINEKLFF. CDR3 bases: TGTGCCAGCAGTGAGGGACAGATTAATGAAAAACTGTTTTTT.